This T cell receptor (beta chain) comes out of a study of regulatory T cells in long-lasting Graves disease. This clonotype was counted between two and nine times. The CDR3 spans 14 residues. In germline, CDR1 is SGHTA, CDR2 FQGNSA. V gave up 1 base and J gave up 3 bases, with 7 bases separating them. Documented time point: persistent/refractory GD, antithyroid drugs over 5 years with positive TRAb. Scientists built the TCR library using RNA that was extracted from PBMCs. Library construction for TCR beta used iRepertoire HTBI primers and Arm-PCR of CDR3 regions. TCRdb processed the multiplex PCR reads anew with MiXCR; each CDR3 protein has one entry. The table records about 660,000 distinct CDR3 sequences, roughly 30% of them present only once.

This material consisted of peripheral blood mononuclear cells (PBMCs), taken when the disease was refractory, from a patient treated with antithyroid drugs. This rearrangement joins TRBV7-2 to TRBJ1-5; D ambiguous. This clonotype originated in a female donor with Graves disease. CDR3 sequence reads: CASSLEGYNQPQHF. Here the CDR3 DNA reads TGTGCCAGCAGCTTAGAGGGATACAATCAGCCCCAGCATTTT.